Below are 21 T cell receptor beta chains sequenced from a single sample in a study of beta chain features in type 1 diabetes. Since all of the isolated RNA was reverse transcribed, expressed TCRB transcripts were what got sequenced. The method was immunoSEQ multiplex PCR; TCRdb's version includes in-frame clones alone and lacks a portion of them. Found here are around 240,000 clones, around 10% of them singletons; the top ten hold 0.03% to 0.04%. The sequencing input was naive CD4+ T cells from blood. These receptors all stem from a woman under 30 in good health.

The rearrangement uses TRBV30 and TRBJ2-3; TRBD2 agrees at 8 bases. Germline CDR1 GTSNPN, CDR2 SVGIG (reference sequence). Unmatched junction bases numbered 10, after V lost 1 base and J lost 4 bases. The CDR3 length is 16 residues. The CDR3 here is CAWSGPSGRGADTQYF. DNA of the CDR3: TGTGCCTGGAGTGGACCGAGCGGGAGAGGCGCAGATACGCAGTATTTT.

This clone was detected a few times. The chain uses TRBV5-1 and TRBJ2-7; 10 nucleotides match TRBD1. Germline CDR1 SGHRS, CDR2 YFSETQ. The CDR3 runs to 14 residues. With 4 bases clipped from V and 3 bases from J, the junction kept 4 bases outside the gene matches. The CDR3 DNA follows: TGCGCCAGCAGCCCATGGACAGGGGGCTACGAGCAGTACTTC. The encoded protein is CASSPWTGGYEQYF.

The gene calls are TRBV11-2 and TRBJ1-2; TRBD1 agrees at 7 bases. The V and J ends lost 3 bases and 3 bases, in that order; junction bases with no gene match: 4. CDR3 length: 14 residues. The germline V gene has CDR1 SGHAT and CDR2 FQNNGV. The CDR3, as DNA: TGTGCCAGCAGCTTTGGGACAGCCCACTATGGCTACACCTTC. Amino acids: CASSFGTAHYGYTF.

Concerning this clone itself: A read error may account for a junction end that differs from germline. This chain uses TRBV15 with TRBJ1-5; D may be TRBD1 (6 bases). Looked up from germline, CDR1 is LNHNV and CDR2 is YYDKDF (reference sequence). The CDR3 is 12 residues long. CDR3 amino acids: CATSRDWLGAEF. In DNA, the CDR3 is TGTGCCACCAGCAGAGATTGGTTGGGGGCCGAGTTT.

The chain joins TRBV19 to TRBJ2-2; the D gene is possibly TRBD2 (6 bases). The CDR3 runs to 15 residues. Germline V gene sequence: CDR1 LNHDA, CDR2 SQIVND (reference sequence). With 5 bases removed from V and 0 bases from J, the gap between germline ends came to 10 bases. The CDR3 DNA reads TGTGCCAGTAGTCGGGGGACGGCGAACACCGGGGAGCTGTTTTTT. It translates to CASSRGTANTGELFF. Full variable domain (missing parts from reference TRBV19 and TRBJ2-2): DGGITQSPKYLFRKEGQNVTLSCEQNLNHDAMYWYRQDPGQGLRLIYYSQIVNDFQKGDIAEGYSVSREKKESFPLTVTSAQKNPTAFYLCASSRGTANTGELFFGEGSRLTVL.

The chain employs TRBV9 and TRBJ2-3, with 8 bases lining up with TRBD1. This CDR3 has 18 amino acids. Germline V CDR1 and CDR2: SGDLS, YYNGEE. With 4 bases clipped from V and 0 bases from J, the junction kept 13 bases outside the gene matches. The CDR3 coding sequence is TGTGCCAGCAGCTCACCAGGACAGGGCCCTTATAGCACAGATACGCAGTATTTT. This encodes CASSSPGQGPYSTDTQYF.

In its sample, this clone was seen a few times. The chain couples TRBV20-1 to TRBJ2-5; no clear D. CDR1 and CDR2 from the germline V gene are DFQATT and SNEGSKA (reference sequence). Deletions cut 8 bases from V and 4 bases from J, with 8 bases between. This CDR3 region has 10 residues. CDR3 bases: TGCAGTTATATACTAGAGACCCAGTACTTC. It encodes CSYILETQYF.

J is TRBJ1-4 and V is TRBV7-6, with D unclear. Germline CDR1 and CDR2: SGHVS and FNYEAQ. Trimming left V 1 base short and J 4 bases short, with 7 bases between. CDR3 length: 14 residues. In DNA form, the CDR3 reads TGTGCCAGCAGCTTAGAGTACGGTAATGAAAAACTGTTTTTT. Translation: CASSLEYGNEKLFF.

A few counts support this clone. CDR3 nucleotide sequence: TGTGCCAGCAGCTTAGGGGGACTAGCGGGAGAATACGAGCAGTACTTC. Its protein is CASSLGGLAGEYEQYF. The chain is built from TRBV11-2 and TRBJ2-7, with 14 bases aligning to TRBD2. This CDR3 comprises 16 residues. Germline CDR1 reads SGHAT; CDR2 reads FQNNGV. Germline trimming cut 1 base from V and 4 bases from J; bases unmatched to any gene: 3. The full variable domain, completed using reference TRBV11-2 and TRBJ2-7, is EAGVAQSPRYKIIEKRQSVAFWCNPISGHATLYWYQQILGQGPKLLIQFQNNGVVDDSQLPKDRFSAERLKGVDSTLKIQPAKLEDSAVYLCASSLGGLAGEYEQYFGPGTRLTVT.

This clone showed up many times. The chain employs TRBV12-5 and TRBJ1-5; D uncertain. Trimming pared 1 base from V and 13 bases from J, leaving 11 bases between. The V gene's germline CDR1 is LGHNT and CDR2 FRNRAP. The CDR3 has 12 amino acids. The CDR3 DNA follows: TGTGCTAGTGGTTTGGGAGCAATTTCTCAGCATTTT. Amino acid sequence: CASGLGAISQHF.

V and J are TRBV4-1 and TRBJ1-5, with no clear D. This CDR3 is 13 amino acids long. Trimming stripped 1 base from V and 9 bases from J, with 10 bases between. The germline V gene encodes CDR1 MGHRA and CDR2 YSYEKL. For the CDR3, the DNA is TGCGCCAGCAGCCAAGGGGCCCCCCGGCCCCAGCATTTT. As protein: CASSQGAPRPQHF.

The chain links TRBV28 to TRBJ1-2; D is unresolved. Germline CDR1 reads MDHEN; CDR2 reads SYDVKM. V was cut by 2 bases and J by 8 bases, with 9 bases left in between. The CDR3 is made up of 12 amino acids. The CDR3 protein is CASSLIGFGYTF. Written as DNA, the CDR3 is TGTGCCAGCAGTTTAATCGGGTTCGGCTACACCTTC.

Of note for this clone: This same CDR3 is encoded by further DNA sequences in the sample. The chain recombines TRBV20-1 with TRBJ1-1, with a possible D match to TRBD1 (5 bases). Per the germline V gene, CDR1 is DFQATT and CDR2 is SNEGSKA (reference sequence). This CDR3 spans 11 amino acids. The V end was cut by 3 bases, the J end by 5 bases, with 7 bases between. This chain's CDR3 is CSARGGTEAFF. The CDR3 nucleotides are TGCAGTGCTAGGGGGGGAACTGAAGCTTTCTTT.

This clone was picked up a small number of times. The V call is TRBV6-1, the J call TRBJ2-1; TRBD2 aligns across 9 bases. V was pared by 1 base and J by 10 bases, with 8 bases of the junction left unmatched. In germline, CDR1 is MNHNS, CDR2 SASEGT. CDR3 length: 15 amino acids. The CDR3 loop reads CASSEGGGGAWEQFF. The CDR3 coding sequence is TGTGCCAGCAGTGAAGGGGGCGGGGGGGCCTGGGAGCAGTTCTTC.

The sample holds a few counts of this clone. The chain joins TRBV2 to TRBJ2-7; possibly TRBD2 for D (5 bases). Per germline, CDR1 SNHLY and CDR2 FYNNEI. The CDR3 extends over 12 amino acids. V lost 6 bases, J lost 12 bases, and 18 bases lay in between. The CDR3 here is CASSVQETAGYF. The CDR3 region has the DNA TGTGCCAGCAGCGTGCAGGAGACCGCGGGGTACTTC.

The J gene is TRBJ2-5, the V gene TRBV7-2; D might be TRBD1 (5 bases). The CDR3 runs to 16 residues. V was pared by 3 bases and J by 3 bases, with 17 bases between. Germline V gene sequence: CDR1 SGHTA, CDR2 FQGNSA. This chain's CDR3 is CASSFADRARKETQYF. The DNA of the CDR3 is TGTGCCAGCAGCTTCGCCGACAGAGCGCGGAAAGAGACCCAGTACTTC.

CDR3 region: CASSSVFSGTQETQYF. CDR3 DNA sequence: TGTGCCAGCAGCAGCGTCTTTAGCGGGACCCAAGAGACCCAGTACTTC. The chain has TRBV5-5 and TRBJ2-5, with 8 bases aligning to TRBD2. Germline V gives CDR1 SGHKS, CDR2 YYEKEE (reference sequence). CDR3 length equals 16 residues. With V trimmed by 4 bases and J by 1 base, 9 bases remained unmatched.

The table lists this clone with a few counts. The V gene is TRBV21-1, the J gene TRBJ2-7; the table's D call, TRBD1, was not checked against the DNA. TRBV21-1 is assigned pseudogene status. This CDR3 is built from 15 residues. CDR3 sequence: CASSRLPWDIREQYF. DNA for the CDR3: TGTGCCAGCAGCAGGTTGCCCTGGGACATCCGCGAGCAGTACTTC.

This clone came up a few times. The chain uses TRBV11-3 and TRBJ2-3; 8 bases are a match to TRBD1. Germline CDR1 SGHNT, CDR2 YENEEA. The CDR3 sequence is 16 residues long. The J segment lost 1 base and the V segment lost 5 bases, leaving 8 bases of the junction unmatched. The CDR3, as DNA: TGTGCCAGCAGCCCCCGACAGGGGCCGGGCACAGATACGCAGTATTTT. It translates to CASSPRQGPGTDTQYF.

The J gene is TRBJ2-2, the V gene TRBV10-3; 7 bases are a match to TRBD1. The CDR3 covers 14 residues. Trimming at V came to 7 bases and at J to 0 bases, leaving 2 bases not matched to a gene. The germline CDR1 and CDR2 sequences are ENHRY and SYGVKD. CDR3 DNA: TGTGCCATCAAACAGGGGCCGAACACCGGGGAGCTGTTTTTT. Translated: CAIKQGPNTGELFF.

This chain connects TRBV6-1 to TRBJ2-7; no firm D call. Trimming took off 1 base at V and 2 bases at J, with 12 bases between the two ends. The CDR3 sequence is 15 residues long. CDR1 is MNHNS, CDR2 SASEGT, per germline. The DNA for the CDR3 is TGTGCCAGCAGTGAAGACCGGATCAGGACCTACGAGCAGTACTTC. Translating gives CASSEDRIRTYEQYF.